The TCR beta chain under discussion was sequenced for a study of ipilimumab plus nivolumab after autologous stem cell transplantation. This table comes from immunoSEQ multiplex PCR, and its TCRdb copy is limited to in-frame clones, with some not included. Among tens of thousands of clones listed, 85% to 95% were seen once. From germline, CDR1 is MNHEY and CDR2 SVGAGI. V gave up 2 bases and J gave up 3 bases; unmatched junction bases: 4. The CDR3 extends over 15 amino acids. Patients got ipilimumab 1 mg/kg beginning 14 to 28 days post-transplant. The material sequenced was PBMCs, taken in a trial of ipilimumab plus nivolumab as post-transplant consolidation. The receptor's source is a male donor with multiple myeloma. The chain joins TRBV6-5 to TRBJ1-5; the match to TRBD1 covers 7 bases. Here the CDR3 reads CASSYRDSDNQPQHF. CDR3 sequence (DNA): TGTGCCAGCAGTTACAGGGACAGCGACAATCAGCCCCAGCATTTT.